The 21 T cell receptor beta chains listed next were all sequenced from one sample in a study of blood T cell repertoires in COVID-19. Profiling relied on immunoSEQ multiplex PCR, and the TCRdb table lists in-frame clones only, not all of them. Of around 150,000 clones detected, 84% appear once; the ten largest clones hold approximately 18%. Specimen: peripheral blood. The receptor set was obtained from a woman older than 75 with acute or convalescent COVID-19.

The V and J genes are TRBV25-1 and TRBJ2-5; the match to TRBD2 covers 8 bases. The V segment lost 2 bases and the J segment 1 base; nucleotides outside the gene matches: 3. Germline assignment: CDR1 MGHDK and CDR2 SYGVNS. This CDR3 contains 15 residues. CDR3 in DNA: TGTGCCAGCAGTGAAAGCGGGAGTATCCAAGAGACCCAGTACTTC. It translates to CASSESGSIQETQYF.

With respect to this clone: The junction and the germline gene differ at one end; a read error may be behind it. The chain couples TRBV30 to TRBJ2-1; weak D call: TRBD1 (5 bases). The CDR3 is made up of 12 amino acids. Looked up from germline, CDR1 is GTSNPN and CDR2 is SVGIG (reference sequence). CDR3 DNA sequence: TGTGCCTGGAGGGTCCAGGACAATGAGCTGTTCTTC. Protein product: CAWRVQDNELFF.

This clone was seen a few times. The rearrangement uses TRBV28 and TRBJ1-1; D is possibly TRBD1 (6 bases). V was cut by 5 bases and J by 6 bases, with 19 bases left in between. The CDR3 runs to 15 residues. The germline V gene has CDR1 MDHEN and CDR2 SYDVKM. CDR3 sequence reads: CASSNRVVGQAEAFF. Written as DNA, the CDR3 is TGTGCCAGCAGTAACAGGGTAGTTGGGCAGGCTGAAGCTTTCTTT.

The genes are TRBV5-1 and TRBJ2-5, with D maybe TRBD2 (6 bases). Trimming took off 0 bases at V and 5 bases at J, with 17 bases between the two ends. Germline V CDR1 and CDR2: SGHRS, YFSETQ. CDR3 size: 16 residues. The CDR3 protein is CASSLGSALSGETQYF. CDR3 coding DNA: TGCGCCAGCAGCTTGGGTAGTGCCCTGAGCGGGGAGACCCAGTACTTC.

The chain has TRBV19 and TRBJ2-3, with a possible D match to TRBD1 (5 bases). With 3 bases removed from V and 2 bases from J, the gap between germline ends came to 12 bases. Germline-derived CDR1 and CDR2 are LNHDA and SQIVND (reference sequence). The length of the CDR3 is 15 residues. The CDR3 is CASSIKAGPTDTQYF. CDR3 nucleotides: TGTGCCAGTAGTATCAAGGCAGGGCCCACAGATACGCAGTATTTT.

DNA of the CDR3: TGTGCCACCAGTGATCAGAAAAATCAAGAGACCCAGTACTTC. This gives the protein CATSDQKNQETQYF. This rearrangement joins TRBV24-1 to TRBJ2-5; D remains unclear. CDR1 and CDR2 (germline): KGHDR, SFDVKD. V shed 3 bases and J shed 2 bases, with 9 bases lying between them. This CDR3 has 14 residues.

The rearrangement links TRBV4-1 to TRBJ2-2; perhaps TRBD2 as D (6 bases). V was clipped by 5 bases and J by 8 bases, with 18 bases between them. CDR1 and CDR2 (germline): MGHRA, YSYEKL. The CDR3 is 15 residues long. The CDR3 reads CASSSRGNGAGELFF. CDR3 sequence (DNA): TGCGCCAGCAGCTCCCGGGGGAATGGGGCTGGGGAGCTGTTTTTT.

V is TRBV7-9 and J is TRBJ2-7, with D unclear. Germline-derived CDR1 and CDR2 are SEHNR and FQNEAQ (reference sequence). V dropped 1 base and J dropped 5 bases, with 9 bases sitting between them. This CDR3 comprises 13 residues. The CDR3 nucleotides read TGTGCCAGCAGCTTAGATACCGTAGACGAGCAGTACTTC. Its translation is CASSLDTVDEQYF.

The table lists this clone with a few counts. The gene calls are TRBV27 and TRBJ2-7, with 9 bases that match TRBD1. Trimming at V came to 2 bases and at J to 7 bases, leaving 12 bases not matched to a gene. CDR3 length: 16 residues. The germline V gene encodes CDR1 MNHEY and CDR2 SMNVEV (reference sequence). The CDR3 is CASSLATGGPLGEQYF. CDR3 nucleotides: TGTGCCAGCAGTTTAGCCACAGGGGGCCCACTGGGGGAGCAGTACTTC.

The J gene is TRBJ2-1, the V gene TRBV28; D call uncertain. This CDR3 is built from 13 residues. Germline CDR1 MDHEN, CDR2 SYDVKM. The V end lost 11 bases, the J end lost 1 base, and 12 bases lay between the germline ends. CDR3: CAWASGSYNEQFF. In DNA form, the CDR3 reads TGTGCCTGGGCAAGTGGGTCCTACAATGAGCAGTTCTTC.

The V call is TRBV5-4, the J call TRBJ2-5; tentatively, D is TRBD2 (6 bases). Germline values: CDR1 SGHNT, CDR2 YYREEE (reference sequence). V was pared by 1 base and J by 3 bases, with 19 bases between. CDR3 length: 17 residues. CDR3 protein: CASSLWGEDTLKETQYF. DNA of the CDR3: TGTGCCAGCAGCTTGTGGGGGGAGGACACACTTAAAGAGACCCAGTACTTC.

CDR3 DNA: TGTGCCAGCAGCTTGAACAGGAACTTTAACTATGGCTACACCTTC. Amino acids: CASSLNRNFNYGYTF. The chain is built from TRBV5-6 and TRBJ1-2; the D gene is possibly TRBD1 (5 bases). V was cut by 1 base and J by 1 base, with 11 bases left in between. Germline V lookup: CDR1 SGHDT, CDR2 YYEEEE. This CDR3 comprises 15 residues.

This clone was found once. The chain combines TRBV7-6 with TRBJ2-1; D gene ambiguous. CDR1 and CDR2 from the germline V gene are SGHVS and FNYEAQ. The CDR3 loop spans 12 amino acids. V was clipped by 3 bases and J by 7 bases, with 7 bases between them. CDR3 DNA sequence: TGTGCCAGCAGCTTCCGAGAGAATGAGCAGTTCTTC. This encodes CASSFRENEQFF.

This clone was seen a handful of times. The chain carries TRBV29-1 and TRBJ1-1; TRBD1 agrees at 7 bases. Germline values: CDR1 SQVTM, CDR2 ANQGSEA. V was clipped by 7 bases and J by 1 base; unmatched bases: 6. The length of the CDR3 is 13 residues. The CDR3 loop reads CSAGDRRNTEAFF. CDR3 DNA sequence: TGCAGCGCCGGGGACAGAAGGAACACTGAAGCTTTCTTT.

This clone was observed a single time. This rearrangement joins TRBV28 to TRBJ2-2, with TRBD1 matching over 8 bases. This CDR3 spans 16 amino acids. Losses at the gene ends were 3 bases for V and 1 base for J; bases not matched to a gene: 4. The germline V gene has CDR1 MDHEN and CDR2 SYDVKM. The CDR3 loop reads CASSLLGTGNTGELFF. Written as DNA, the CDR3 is TGTGCCAGCAGTTTGCTCGGGACAGGGAACACCGGGGAGCTGTTTTTT.

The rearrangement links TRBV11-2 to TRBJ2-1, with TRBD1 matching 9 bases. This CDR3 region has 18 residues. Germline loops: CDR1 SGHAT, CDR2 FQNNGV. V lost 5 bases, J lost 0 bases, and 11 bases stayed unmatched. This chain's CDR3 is CASSTRSGTGISYNEQFF. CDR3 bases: TGTGCCAGCAGCACCCGATCCGGGACAGGGATCTCCTACAATGAGCAGTTCTTC.

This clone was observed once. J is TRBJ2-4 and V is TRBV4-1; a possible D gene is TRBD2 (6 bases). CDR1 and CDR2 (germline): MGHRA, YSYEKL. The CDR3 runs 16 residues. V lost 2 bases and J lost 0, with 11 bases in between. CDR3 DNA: TGCGCCAGCAGCCAATTGTCGGGACTAGCCAAAAACATTCAGTACTTC. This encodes CASSQLSGLAKNIQYF.

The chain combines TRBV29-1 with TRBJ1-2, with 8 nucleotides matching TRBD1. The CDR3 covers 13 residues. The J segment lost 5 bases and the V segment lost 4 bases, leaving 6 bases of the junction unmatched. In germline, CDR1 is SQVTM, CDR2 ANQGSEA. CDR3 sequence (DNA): TGCAGCGTTGGGATCGACAGGGGTTATGGCTACACCTTC. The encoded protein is CSVGIDRGYGYTF.

In nucleotides, the CDR3 is TGTGCCAGCACTTTCTCGGGACAGGGGACTGAAGCTTTCTTT. Its protein is CASTFSGQGTEAFF. This sequence joins TRBV2 and TRBJ1-1; 10 bases match TRBD1. The CDR3 is 14 amino acids. CDR1 and CDR2 from the germline V gene are SNHLY and FYNNEI. The trim removed 7 bases at V and 5 bases at J, leaving 7 bases unmatched.

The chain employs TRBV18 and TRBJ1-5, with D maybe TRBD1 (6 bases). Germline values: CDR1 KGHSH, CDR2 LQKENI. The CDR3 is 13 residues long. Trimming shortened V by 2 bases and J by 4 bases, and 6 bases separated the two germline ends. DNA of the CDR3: TGTGCCAGCTCACCAGGACAGAATCAGCCCCAGCATTTT. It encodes CASSPGQNQPQHF.

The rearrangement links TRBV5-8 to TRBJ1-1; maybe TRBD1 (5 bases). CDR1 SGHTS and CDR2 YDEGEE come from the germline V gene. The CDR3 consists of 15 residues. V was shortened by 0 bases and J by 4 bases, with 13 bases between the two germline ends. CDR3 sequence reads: CASSLANGGGTEAFF. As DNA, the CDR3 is TGTGCCAGCAGCTTGGCCAACGGCGGGGGCACTGAAGCTTTCTTT.